This T cell receptor (beta chain) was profiled in a study of T cell responses to AZD1222 COVID-19 vaccine (dated by TCRdb to about 2021). For context, the study as a whole: AZD1222 recipients with second doses at about 4 weeks or about 12 weeks were pooled, because spike-specific TCR depth and breadth did not differ between schedules. A total of 233 trial participants underwent TCR sequencing, of whom around 210 had received two doses of AZD1222 and around 26 had received two doses of the MenACWY control vaccine. Trial participants were enrolled into age subgroups of 18-55, 56-69 and 70-plus years, which contained 148, 28 and 57 TCR-sequenced participants, respectively.

The CDR3 regions of human TCRbeta chains were analyzed by immunosequencing. Per the authors' processing: TCRs in the repertoires were compared against a reference library of SARS-CoV-2-specific TCRs that had been generated with the MIRA antigen-specificity platform. Breadth was defined as the fraction of unique TCRs that were SARS-CoV-2-associated, and depth was defined as the fraction of total T cells that were SARS-CoV-2-associated. Using the MIRA data, each spike-specific TCR was mapped to the spike region that the TCR reacts to and placed in a CD4 or CD8 class. Log10-transformed breadth and depth values were compared by one-way ANOVA with Sidak's multiple comparisons tests. What TCRdb holds here is the immuneACCESS table cut down to in-frame rearrangements. Part of the clones is not present; checked against another copy, under half of the missing clones reflect an unresolved V gene, and the others are unexplained. That table supplies the V and J calls and clone size; D and trimming were determined from the DNA. The sample includes roughly 150,000 clones, with more than 80% observed a single time. The ten largest make up approximately 4% of the sample.

Turning to this clone: Its antigen has not been determined. Per-base quality was not reported, and no clone a single base away is much larger than it.

The CDR3 goes from the cysteine to the phenylalanine over 16 residues. Only the CDR3 DNA stays, 48 bases, in frame from base 1. From V the trimming removes 4 bases and from J it removes 4 bases, while the gene matches leave 12 bases of the junction unaccounted for. Via the germline V gene (reference sequence), CDR1 is LGHDT and CDR2 YNNKEL. Taken with the paper, the label for time point translates to: baseline before first vaccination. The vaccinee samples were drawn from two UK trials, COV001 and COV002, one of which was a single-blind randomized controlled phase 2/3 trial testing AZD1222 (ChAdOx1 nCoV-19) in healthy adults. For TCRbeta chain sequencing, PBMC samples were collected from trial participants at day 0 and at day 28 after the second dose. Broad study findings and their caveats: Only five to seven AZD1222 recipients were SARS-CoV-2 seropositive at baseline, limiting conclusions about previously exposed vaccinees. Vaccine-associated CD4 TCRs spanned the whole spike protein, with dominant responses in regions 160-218 and 743-854. Most participants were white British and females outnumbered males, and the authors suggested that clonal diversity may have been underestimated. Because no day 14 peak-response samples were available, the repertoires could be characterized only after the peak T cell response. A significant rise in spike-specific TCR breadth and depth was observed after two AZD1222 doses relative to day 0 and relative to MenACWY recipients. In the small 56-69-year group, the increase in depth fell short of significance, most likely because of low power. Reportedly, almost half of the unique spike-specific TCRs recognized epitopes lying outside the regions that are mutated in the B.1.351 and B.1.1.7 variants.

This sequence originates from an adult in good health. The V and J genes are TRBV3-1 (or the pseudogene TRBV3-2) and TRBJ2-7; TRBD1 matches 8 bases in the middle. Source: peripheral blood, taken on day 0 of AZD1222 vaccination. The DNA is as follows: TGTGCCAGCAGCCCGGGACAGGCGGAGCGGAGGTACGAGCAGTACTTC. Translation gives CASSPGQAERRYEQYF.